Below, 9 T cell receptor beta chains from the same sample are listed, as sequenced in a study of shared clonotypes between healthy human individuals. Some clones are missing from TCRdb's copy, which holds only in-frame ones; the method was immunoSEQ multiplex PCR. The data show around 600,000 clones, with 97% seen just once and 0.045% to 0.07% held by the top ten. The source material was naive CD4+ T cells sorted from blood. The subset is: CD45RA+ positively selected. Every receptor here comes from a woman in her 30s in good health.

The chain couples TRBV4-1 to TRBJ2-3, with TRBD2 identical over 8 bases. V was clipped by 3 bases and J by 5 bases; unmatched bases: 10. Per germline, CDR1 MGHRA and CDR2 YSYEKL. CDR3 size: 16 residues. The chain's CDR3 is CASSHGLAGGEDTQYF. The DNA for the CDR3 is TGCGCCAGCAGCCACGGTCTAGCGGGTGGTGAAGATACGCAGTATTTT.

The DNA for the CDR3 is TGTGCCAGCAGTTACATTAGCGGGTCTGTCACCGGGGAGCTGTTTTTT. Translating it yields CASSYISGSVTGELFF. This chain joins TRBV6-5 and TRBJ2-2, with TRBD2 identical over 7 bases. Germline CDR1 and CDR2: MNHEY and SVGAGI. This CDR3 contains 16 residues. V lost 2 bases, J lost 4 bases, and 7 bases stayed unmatched.

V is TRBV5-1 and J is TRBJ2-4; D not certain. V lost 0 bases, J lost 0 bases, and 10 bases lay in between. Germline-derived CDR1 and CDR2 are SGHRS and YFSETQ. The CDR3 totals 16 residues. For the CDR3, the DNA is TGCGCCAGCAGCTTGGAGGCCCCCAGAGCCAAAAACATTCAGTACTTC. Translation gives CASSLEAPRAKNIQYF.

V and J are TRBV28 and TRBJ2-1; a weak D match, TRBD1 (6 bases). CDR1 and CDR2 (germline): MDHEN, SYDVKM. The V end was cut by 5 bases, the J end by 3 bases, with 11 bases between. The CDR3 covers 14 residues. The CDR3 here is CASSPGHGYNEQFF. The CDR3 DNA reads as TGTGCCAGCAGTCCGGGACACGGCTACAATGAGCAGTTCTTC.

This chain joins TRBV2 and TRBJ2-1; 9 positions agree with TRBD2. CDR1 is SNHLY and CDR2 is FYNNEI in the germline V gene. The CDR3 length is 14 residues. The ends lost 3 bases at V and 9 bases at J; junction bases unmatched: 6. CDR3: CASSELGTSSEQFF. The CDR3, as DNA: TGTGCCAGCAGTGAGCTAGGGACTAGCAGTGAGCAGTTCTTC.

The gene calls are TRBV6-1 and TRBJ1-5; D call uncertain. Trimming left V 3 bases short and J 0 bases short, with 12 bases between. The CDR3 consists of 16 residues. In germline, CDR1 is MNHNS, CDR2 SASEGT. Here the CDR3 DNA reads TGTGCCAGCAGTGAGCGGTTACCGAATAGCAATCAGCCCCAGCATTTT. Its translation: CASSERLPNSNQPQHF.

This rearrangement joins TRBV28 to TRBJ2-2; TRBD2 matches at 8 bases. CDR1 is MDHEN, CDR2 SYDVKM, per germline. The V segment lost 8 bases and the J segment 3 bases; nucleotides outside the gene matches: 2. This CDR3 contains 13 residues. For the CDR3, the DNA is TGTGCCAGCTCTAGCGGGTACACCGGGGAGCTGTTTTTT. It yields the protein CASSSGYTGELFF.

CDR3 protein: CASSSSDLAGGLEQFF. The CDR3 nucleotides read TGTGCCAGCAGTTCCAGTGACCTAGCGGGCGGATTGGAGCAGTTCTTC. The chain joins TRBV28 to TRBJ2-1; 8 bases fit TRBD2. The CDR3 spans 16 residues. V lost 4 bases, J lost 10 bases, and 15 bases stayed unmatched. The germline V gene encodes CDR1 MDHEN and CDR2 SYDVKM.

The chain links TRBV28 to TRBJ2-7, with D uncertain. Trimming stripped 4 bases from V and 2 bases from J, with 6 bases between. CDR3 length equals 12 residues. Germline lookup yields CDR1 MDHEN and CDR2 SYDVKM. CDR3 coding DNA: TGTGCCAGCAGTTCACCTACCTACGAGCAGTACTTC. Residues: CASSSPTYEQYF.